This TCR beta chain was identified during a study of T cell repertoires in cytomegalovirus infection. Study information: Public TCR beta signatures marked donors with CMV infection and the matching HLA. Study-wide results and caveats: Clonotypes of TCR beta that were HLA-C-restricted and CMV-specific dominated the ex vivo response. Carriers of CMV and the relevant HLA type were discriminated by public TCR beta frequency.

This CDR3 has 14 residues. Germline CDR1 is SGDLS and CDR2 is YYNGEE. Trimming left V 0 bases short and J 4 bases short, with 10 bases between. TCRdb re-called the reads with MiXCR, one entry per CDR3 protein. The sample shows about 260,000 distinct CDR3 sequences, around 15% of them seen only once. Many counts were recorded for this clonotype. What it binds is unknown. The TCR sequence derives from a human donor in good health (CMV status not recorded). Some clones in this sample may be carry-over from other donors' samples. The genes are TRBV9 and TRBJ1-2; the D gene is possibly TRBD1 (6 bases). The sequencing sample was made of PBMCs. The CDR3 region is CASSVGQVGYGYTF. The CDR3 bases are TGTGCCAGCAGCGTAGGACAGGTGGGCTATGGCTACACCTTC.